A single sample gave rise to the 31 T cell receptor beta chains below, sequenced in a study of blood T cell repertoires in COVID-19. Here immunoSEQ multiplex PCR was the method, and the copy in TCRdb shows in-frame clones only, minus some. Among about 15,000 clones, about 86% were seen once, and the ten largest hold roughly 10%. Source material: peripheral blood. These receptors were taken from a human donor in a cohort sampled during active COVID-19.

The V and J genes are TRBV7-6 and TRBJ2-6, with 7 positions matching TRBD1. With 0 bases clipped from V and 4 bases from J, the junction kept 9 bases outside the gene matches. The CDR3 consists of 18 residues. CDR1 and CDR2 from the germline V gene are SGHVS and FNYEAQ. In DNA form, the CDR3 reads TGTGCCAGCAGCTTAGCTCTATGGAAAGGGGGCGGGGCCAACGTCCTGACTTTC. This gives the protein CASSLALWKGGGANVLTF.

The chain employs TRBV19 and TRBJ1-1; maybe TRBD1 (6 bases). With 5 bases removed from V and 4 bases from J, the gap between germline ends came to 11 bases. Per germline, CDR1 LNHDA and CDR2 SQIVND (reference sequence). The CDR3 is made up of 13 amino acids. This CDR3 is CASSSQGGTEAFF. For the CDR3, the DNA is TGTGCCAGTAGTTCACAGGGCGGCACTGAAGCTTTCTTT.

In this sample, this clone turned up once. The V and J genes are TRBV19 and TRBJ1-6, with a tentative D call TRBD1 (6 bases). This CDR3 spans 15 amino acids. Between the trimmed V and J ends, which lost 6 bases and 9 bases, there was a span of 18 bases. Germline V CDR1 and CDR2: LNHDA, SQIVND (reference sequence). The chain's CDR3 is CASSPFGTTSSPLHF. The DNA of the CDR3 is TGTGCCAGTAGCCCCTTCGGGACAACCAGTTCACCCCTCCACTTT.

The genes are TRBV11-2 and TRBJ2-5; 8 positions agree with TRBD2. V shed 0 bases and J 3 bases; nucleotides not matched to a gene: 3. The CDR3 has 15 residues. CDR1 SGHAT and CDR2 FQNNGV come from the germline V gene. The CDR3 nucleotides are TGTGCCAGCAGCTTAGATGTCGGGAGGGAAGAGACCCAGTACTTC. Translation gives CASSLDVGREETQYF. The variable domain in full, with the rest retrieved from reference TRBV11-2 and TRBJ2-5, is EAGVAQSPRYKIIEKRQSVAFWCNPISGHATLYWYQQILGQGPKLLIQFQNNGVVDDSQLPKDRFSAERLKGVDSTLKIQPAKLEDSAVYLCASSLDVGREETQYFGPGTRLLVL.

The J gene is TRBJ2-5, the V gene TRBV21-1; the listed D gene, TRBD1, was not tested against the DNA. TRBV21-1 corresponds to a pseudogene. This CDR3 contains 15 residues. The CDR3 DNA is TGTGCCAGCAGCACTAAAGGACAGTCCCGAGAGACCCAGTACTTC. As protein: CASSTKGQSRETQYF.

CDR3 sequence: CSVGATGSAEQFF. CDR3 DNA sequence: TGCAGCGTTGGGGCCACAGGGTCCGCTGAGCAGTTCTTC. This sequence joins TRBV29-1 and TRBJ2-1, with a possible D match to TRBD1 (6 bases). The germline CDR1 and CDR2 sequences are SQVTM and ANQGSEA. V lost 4 bases, J lost 9 bases, and 16 bases lay in between. The CDR3 spans 13 residues.

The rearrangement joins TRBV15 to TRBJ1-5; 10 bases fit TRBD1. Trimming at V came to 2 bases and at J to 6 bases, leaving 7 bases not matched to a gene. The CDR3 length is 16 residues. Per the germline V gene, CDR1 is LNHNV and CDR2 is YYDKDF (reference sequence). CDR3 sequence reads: CATSRTTGGLSQPQHF. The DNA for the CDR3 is TGTGCCACCAGCAGAACGACAGGGGGCCTTAGTCAGCCCCAGCATTTT.

The CDR3 coding sequence is TGTGCCAGCAGCAAGGGAATCCCTGGGGCAGGCCCACCCTACGAGCAGTACTTC. Its protein product is CASSKGIPGAGPPYEQYF. The chain recombines TRBV21-1 with TRBJ2-7; the table names TRBD1, a call not compared with the DNA. TRBV21-1 is marked as a pseudogene. The CDR3 consists of 18 residues.

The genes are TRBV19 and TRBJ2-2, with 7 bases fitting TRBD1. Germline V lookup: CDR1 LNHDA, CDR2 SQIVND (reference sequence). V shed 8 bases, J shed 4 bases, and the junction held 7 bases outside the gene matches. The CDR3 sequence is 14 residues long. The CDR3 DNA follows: TGTGCCAGTTCAGGGGGAGCCGGCACCGGGGAGCTGTTTTTT. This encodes CASSGGAGTGELFF.

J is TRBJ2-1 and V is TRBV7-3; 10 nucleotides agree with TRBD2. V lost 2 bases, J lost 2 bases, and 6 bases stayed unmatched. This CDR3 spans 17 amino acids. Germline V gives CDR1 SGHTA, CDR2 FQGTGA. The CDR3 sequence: CASSLDGTSGAYNEQFF. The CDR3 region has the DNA TGTGCCAGCAGCTTAGATGGCACTAGCGGGGCCTACAATGAGCAGTTCTTC.

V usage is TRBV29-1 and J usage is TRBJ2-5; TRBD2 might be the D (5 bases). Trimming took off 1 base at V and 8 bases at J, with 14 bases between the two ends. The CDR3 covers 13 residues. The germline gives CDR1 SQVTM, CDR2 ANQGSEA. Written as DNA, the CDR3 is TGCAGCGTTGAAGGCCGGACTCAGCGTACCCAGTACTTC. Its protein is CSVEGRTQRTQYF.

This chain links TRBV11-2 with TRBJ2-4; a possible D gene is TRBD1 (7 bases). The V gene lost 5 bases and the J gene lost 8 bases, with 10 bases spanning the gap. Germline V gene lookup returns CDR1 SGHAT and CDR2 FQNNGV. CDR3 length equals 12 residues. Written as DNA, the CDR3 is TGTGCCAGCAGCCCCAGGGGGGACATTCAGTACTTC. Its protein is CASSPRGDIQYF. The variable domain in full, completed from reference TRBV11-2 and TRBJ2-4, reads EAGVAQSPRYKIIEKRQSVAFWCNPISGHATLYWYQQILGQGPKLLIQFQNNGVVDDSQLPKDRFSAERLKGVDSTLKIQPAKLEDSAVYLCASSPRGDIQYFGAGTRLSVL.

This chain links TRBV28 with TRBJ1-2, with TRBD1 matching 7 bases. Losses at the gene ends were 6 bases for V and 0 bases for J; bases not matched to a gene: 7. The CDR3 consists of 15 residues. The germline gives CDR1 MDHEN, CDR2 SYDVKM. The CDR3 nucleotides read TGTGCCAGCAGAAAAAGGGGGCCCGCTAACTATGGCTACACCTTC. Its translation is CASRKRGPANYGYTF.

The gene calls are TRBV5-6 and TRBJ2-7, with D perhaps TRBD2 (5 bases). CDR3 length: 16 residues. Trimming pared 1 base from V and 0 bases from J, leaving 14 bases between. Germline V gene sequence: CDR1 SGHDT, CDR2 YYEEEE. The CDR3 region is CASSLRLGVSSYEQYF. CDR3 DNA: TGTGCCAGCAGCTTGCGCCTCGGGGTTAGCTCCTACGAGCAGTACTTC.

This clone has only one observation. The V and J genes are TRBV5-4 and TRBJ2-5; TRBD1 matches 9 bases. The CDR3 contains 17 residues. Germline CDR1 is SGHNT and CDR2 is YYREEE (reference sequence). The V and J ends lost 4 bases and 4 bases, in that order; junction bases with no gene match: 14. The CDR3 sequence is CASSPGLGQGIGETQYF. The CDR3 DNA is TGTGCCAGCAGCCCCGGCTTGGGACAGGGAATCGGAGAGACCCAGTACTTC.

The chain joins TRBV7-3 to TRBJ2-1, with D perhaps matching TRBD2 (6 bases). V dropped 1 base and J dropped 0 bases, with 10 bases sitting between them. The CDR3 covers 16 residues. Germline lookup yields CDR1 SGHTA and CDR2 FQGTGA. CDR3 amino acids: CASSLRRGDSYNEQFF. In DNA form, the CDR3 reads TGTGCCAGCAGCTTAAGGCGGGGCGACTCCTACAATGAGCAGTTCTTC.

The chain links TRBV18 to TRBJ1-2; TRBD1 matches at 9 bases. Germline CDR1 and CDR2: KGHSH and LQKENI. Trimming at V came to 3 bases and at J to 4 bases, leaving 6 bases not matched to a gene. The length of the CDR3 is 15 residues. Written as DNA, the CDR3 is TGTGCCAGCTCACCTCCCGGGACAGGGAGCTATGGCTACACCTTC. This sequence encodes CASSPPGTGSYGYTF.

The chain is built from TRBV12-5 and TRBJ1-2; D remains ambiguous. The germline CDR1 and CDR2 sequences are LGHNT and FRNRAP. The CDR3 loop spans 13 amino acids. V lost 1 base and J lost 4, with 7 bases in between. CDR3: CASGLGLFYGYTF. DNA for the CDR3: TGTGCTAGTGGTTTGGGACTTTTCTATGGCTACACCTTC. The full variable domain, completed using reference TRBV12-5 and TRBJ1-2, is DARVTQTPRHKVTEMGQEVTMRCQPILGHNTVFWYRQTMMQGLELLAYFRNRAPLDDSGMPKDRFSAEMPDATLATLKIQPSEPRDSAVYFCASGLGLFYGYTFGSGTRLTVV.

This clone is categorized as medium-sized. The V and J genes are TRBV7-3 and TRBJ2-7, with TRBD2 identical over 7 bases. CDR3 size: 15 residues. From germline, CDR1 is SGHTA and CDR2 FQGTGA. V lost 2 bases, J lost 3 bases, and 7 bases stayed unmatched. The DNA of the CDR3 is TGTGCCAGCAGCTTAGTCGGGGGGAACATCTACGAGCAGTACTTC. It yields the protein CASSLVGGNIYEQYF.

CDR3 in DNA: TGTGCCAGCAGCCCGGCTAACTATGGCTACACCTTC. Residues: CASSPANYGYTF. This rearrangement joins TRBV7-2 to TRBJ1-2; no clear D gene. V dropped 5 bases and J dropped 0 bases, with 4 bases sitting between them. The CDR3 sequence is 12 residues long. Germline V CDR1 and CDR2: SGHTA, FQGNSA.

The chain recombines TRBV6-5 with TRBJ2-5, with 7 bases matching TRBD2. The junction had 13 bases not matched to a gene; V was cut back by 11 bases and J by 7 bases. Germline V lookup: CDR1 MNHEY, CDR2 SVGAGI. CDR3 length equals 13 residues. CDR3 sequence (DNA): TGTGCCGTCCGTTCTAGCGGACCCCGGACCCAGTACTTC. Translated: CAVRSSGPRTQYF.

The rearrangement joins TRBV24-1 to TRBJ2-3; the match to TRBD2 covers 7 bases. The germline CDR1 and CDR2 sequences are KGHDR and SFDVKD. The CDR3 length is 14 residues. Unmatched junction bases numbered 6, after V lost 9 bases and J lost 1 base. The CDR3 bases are TGTGCCACCTTGCGGGGGACCCGCACAGATACGCAGTATTTT. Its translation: CATLRGTRTDTQYF.

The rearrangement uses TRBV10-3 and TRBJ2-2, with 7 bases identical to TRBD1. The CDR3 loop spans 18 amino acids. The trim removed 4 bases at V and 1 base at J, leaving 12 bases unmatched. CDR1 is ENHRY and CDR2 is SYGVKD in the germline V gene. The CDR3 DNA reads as TGTGCCATCAGTGGTTCAGGGGGAAGCCTAATGAACACCGGGGAGCTGTTTTTT. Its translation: CAISGSGGSLMNTGELFF.

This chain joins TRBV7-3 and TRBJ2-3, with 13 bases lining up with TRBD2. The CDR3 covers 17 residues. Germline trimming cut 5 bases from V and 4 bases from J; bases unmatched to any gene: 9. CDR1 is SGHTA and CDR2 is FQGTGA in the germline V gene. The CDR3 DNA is TGTGCCAGCAGCCCCGGACTAGCGGGAGTTGGGTCAGATACGCAGTATTTT. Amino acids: CASSPGLAGVGSDTQYF.

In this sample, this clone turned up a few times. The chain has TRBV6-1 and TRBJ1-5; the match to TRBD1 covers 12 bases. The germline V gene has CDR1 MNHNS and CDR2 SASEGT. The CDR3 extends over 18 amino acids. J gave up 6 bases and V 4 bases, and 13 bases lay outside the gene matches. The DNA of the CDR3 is TGTGCCAGCAGTGTCCCTCATCCGGGACAGGGGGCAGGTCAGCCCCAGCATTTT. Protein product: CASSVPHPGQGAGQPQHF.

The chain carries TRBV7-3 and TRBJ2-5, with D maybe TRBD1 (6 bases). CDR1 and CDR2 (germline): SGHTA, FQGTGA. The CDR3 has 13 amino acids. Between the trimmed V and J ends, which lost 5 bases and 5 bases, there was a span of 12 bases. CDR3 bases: TGTGCCAGCAGCCCCACAGGGATGGAGACCCAGTACTTC. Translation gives CASSPTGMETQYF.

CDR3 sequence (DNA): TGTGCCAGTAGCAGATCGGGAAACCAAGAGACCCAGTACTTC. This gives the protein CASSRSGNQETQYF. The V call is TRBV19, the J call TRBJ2-5; D is perhaps TRBD2 (5 bases). Germline V lookup: CDR1 LNHDA, CDR2 SQIVND (reference sequence). This CDR3 has 14 residues. V lost 6 bases and J 0 bases, leaving 11 bases between the germline ends.

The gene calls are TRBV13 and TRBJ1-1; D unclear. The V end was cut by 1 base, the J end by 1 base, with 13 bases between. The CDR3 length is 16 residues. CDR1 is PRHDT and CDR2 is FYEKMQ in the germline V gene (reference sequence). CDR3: CASSLDVGAGNTEAFF. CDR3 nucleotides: TGTGCCAGCAGCTTAGACGTTGGCGCAGGGAACACTGAAGCTTTCTTT.

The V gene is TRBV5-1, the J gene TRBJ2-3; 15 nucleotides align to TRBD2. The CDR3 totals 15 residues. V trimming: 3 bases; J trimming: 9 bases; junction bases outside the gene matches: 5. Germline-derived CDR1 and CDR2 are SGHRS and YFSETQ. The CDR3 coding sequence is TGCGCCAGCAGCTCTGGACTAGCGGGAGGGGACACGCAGTATTTT. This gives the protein CASSSGLAGGDTQYF.

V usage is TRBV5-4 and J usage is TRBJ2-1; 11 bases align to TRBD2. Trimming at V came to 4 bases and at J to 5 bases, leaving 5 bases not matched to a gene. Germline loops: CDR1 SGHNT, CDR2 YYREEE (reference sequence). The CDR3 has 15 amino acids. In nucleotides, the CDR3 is TGTGCCAGCAGCCCAAGACTAGCGGGGCACAATGAGCAGTTCTTC. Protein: CASSPRLAGHNEQFF.

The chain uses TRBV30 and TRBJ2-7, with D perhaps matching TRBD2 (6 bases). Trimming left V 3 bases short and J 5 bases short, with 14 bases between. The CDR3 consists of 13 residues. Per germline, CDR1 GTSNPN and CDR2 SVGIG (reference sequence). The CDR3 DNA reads TGTGCCTGGAGCCCGGGGGAGCCCCACGAGCAGTACTTC. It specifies CAWSPGEPHEQYF.